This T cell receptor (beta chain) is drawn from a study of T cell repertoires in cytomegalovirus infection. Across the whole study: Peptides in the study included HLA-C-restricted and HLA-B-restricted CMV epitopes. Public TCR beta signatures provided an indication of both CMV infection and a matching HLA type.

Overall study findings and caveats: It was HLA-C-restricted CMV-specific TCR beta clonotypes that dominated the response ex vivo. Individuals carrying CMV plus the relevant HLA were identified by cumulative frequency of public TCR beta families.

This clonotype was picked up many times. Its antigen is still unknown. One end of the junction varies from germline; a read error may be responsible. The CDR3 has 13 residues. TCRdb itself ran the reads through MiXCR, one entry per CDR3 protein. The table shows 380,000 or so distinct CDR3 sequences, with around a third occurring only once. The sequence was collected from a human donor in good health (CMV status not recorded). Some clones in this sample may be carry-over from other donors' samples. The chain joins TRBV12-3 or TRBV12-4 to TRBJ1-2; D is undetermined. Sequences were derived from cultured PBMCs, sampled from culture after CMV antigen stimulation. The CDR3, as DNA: TGTGCCAGCAGTTTAGGGGTGAGGTTGTCTACGGTCTTC. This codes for CASSLGVRLSTVF.